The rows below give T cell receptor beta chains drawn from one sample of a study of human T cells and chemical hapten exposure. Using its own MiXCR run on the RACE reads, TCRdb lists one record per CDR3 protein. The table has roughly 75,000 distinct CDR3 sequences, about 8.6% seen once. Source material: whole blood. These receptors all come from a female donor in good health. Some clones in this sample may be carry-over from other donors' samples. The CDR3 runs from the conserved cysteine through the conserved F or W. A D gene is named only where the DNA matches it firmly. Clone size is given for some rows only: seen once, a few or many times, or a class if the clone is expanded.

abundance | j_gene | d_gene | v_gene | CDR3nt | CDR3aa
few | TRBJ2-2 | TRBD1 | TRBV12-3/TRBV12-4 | TGTGCCAGCGGACAGGGGCTGGGCACCGGGGAGCTGTTTTTT | CASGQGLGTGELFF
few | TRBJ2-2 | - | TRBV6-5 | TGTGCCAGCAGTTACGGCCTAGGGGTGAACACCGGGGAGCTGTTTTTT | CASSYGLGVNTGELFF
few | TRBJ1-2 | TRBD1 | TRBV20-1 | TGCAGTGCTAGAGATACGCACCAACAGGGGCTGACTAACTATGGCTACACCTTC | CSARDTHQQGLTNYGYTF
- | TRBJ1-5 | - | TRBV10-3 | TGTGCCATCAGTGAGGGCCCCGGCCAGTCCAGCAATCAGCCCCAGAATTTT | CAISEGPGQSSNQPQNF
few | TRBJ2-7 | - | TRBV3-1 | TGTGCCAGCAGCCCGGAGGGGAGGGAGCAGTACTTC | CASSPEGREQYF
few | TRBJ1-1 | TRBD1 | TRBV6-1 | TGTGCCAGCCGGGACAGGGGATCTGGCACTGAAGCTTTCTTT | CASRDRGSGTEAFF
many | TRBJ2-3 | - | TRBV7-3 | TGTGCCAGCAGCACTCAAGGGGGGGGGCTCACAGATACGCAGTATTTT | CASSTQGGGLTDTQYF
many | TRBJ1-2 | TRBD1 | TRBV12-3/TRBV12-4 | TGTGCCAGCAGTTCAAAGGGACAGAACTATGGCTACACCTTC | CASSSKGQNYGYTF
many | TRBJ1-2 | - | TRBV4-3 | TGCGCCAGCAGCCAAGATGAAGCAGGGAGTAACTATGGCTACACCTTC | CASSQDEAGSNYGYTF
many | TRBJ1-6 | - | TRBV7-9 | TGTGCCAGCAGCTCCCGGGCGGGGCAGGGCAGTTCGCCCCTCCACTTT | CASSSRAGQGSSPLHF
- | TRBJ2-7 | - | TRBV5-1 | TGCGCCAGCAGCCCAGGACTAACCCCTTTCGACTACGAGCAGTACTTC | CASSPGLTPFDYEQYF
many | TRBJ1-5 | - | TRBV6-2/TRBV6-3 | TGTGCCAGCAGTCAGCAAATCATGGGAAGGAGATATAGCAATCAGCCCCAGCATTTT | CASSQQIMGRRYSNQPQHF
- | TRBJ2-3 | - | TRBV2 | TGTGCCAGCAGTGTCGCAGGGGCGGGACCTGGCACGCAGTATTTT | CASSVAGAGPGTQYF
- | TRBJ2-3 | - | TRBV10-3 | TGTGCCATCAGTGAGGGCTCCCCAGATACGCAGTATTTT | CAISEGSPDTQYF
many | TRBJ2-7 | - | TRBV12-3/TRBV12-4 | TGTGCCAGCAGTTTAAAAGGACAGATCTACGAGCAGTACTTC | CASSLKGQIYEQYF
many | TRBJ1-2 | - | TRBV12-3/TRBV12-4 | TGTGCCAGCAGCTCGGCGGATGGCTACACCTTC | CASSSADGYTF
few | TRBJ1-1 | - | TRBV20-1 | TGCAGTGCTAGAGAGGGACGCTTATCACTGACTGAAGCTTTCTTT | CSAREGRLSLTEAFF
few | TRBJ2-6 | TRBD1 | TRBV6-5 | TGTGCCAGCAGTTACCTGACAGGGGGAGAATCTGGGGCCAACGTCCTGACTTTC | CASSYLTGGESGANVLTF
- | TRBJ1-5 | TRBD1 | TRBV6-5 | TGTGCCAGCAGCCGGACTCCGGCCAGGGGGCCTCCCAATCAGCCCCAGCATTTT | CASSRTPARGPPNQPQHF
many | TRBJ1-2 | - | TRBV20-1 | TGCAGTGCAGAGGACAGTTATCGCTATGGCTACACCTTC | CSAEDSYRYGYTF
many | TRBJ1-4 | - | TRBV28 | TGTGCCAGCAGTTTGTATTCGGGAAACTATGCAACTAATGAAAAACTGTTTTTT | CASSLYSGNYATNEKLFF
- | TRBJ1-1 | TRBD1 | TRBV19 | TGTGCCAGTAGCGCTACAGGGGGAACGAACACTGAAGCTTTCTTT | CASSATGGTNTEAFF
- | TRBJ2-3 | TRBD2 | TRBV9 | TGTGCCAGCTCCGGGGGATCGAGGCACGGTCGGACTAGCGGGGGAGGGACGCAGTATTTT | CASSGGSRHGRTSGGGTQYF
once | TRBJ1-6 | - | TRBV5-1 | TGCGCCAGCAGCTTGGTTGGAGCCTCAGGGGATTCACCCCTCCACTTT | CASSLVGASGDSPLHF
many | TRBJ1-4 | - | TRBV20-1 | TGCAGTGCCTTTGCTTCTAATGAAAAACTGTTTTTT | CSAFASNEKLFF
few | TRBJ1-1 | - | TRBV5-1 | TGCGCCAGCAGCTTGGCAGGGGCGACGACGGGGACTGAAGCTTTCTTT | CASSLAGATTGTEAFF
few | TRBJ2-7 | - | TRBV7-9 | TGTGCCAGCAGCGGCCGGCTTCGACCTTACGAGCAGTACTTC | CASSGRLRPYEQYF
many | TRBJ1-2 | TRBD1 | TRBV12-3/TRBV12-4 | TGTGCCAGCAGTTACGGGGTTATGAGGACAGGGTCCTATGGCTACACCTTC | CASSYGVMRTGSYGYTF
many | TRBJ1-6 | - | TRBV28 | TGTGCCAGCAGAACACGAAGGAATTCACCCCTCCACTTT | CASRTRRNSPLHF
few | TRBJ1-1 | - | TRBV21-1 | TGTGCCAGCAACCCACCCCGGACAGGGGAAAACATAATGAACACTGAAGCTTTCTTT | CASNPPRTGENIMNTEAFF
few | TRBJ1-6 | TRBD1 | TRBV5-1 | TGCGCCAGCAGCGAGGACAGGGGAAATTCACCCCTCCACTTT | CASSEDRGNSPLHF
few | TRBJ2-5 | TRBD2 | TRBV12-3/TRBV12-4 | TGTGCCAGCAGTACCTCCGGACTAGTTAAAGAGACCCAGTACTTC | CASSTSGLVKETQYF
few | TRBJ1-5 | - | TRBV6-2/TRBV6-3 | TGTGCCAGCAGTTACTCGATCCAAACGATTCGCCGGAGGGATCAGCCCCAGCATTTT | CASSYSIQTIRRRDQPQHF
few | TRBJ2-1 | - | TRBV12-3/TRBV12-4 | TGTGCCAGCAGTTTAAGAGCGAATGAGCAGTTCTTC | CASSLRANEQFF
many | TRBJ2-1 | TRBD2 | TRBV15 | TGTGCCACCAGCAGGTCCGGGACTAGCGGGGTTCTGTTCTTC | CATSRSGTSGVLFF
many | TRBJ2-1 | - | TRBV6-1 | TGTGCCAGCAGTGAATACGAGCTGAGCTCCTACAATGAGCAGTTCTTC | CASSEYELSSYNEQFF
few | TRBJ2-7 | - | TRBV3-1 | TGTGCCAGCAGCCAAGATGGGGGCTACGAGCAGTACTTC | CASSQDGGYEQYF
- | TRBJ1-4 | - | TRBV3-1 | TGTGCCAGCAGCCAAGAGGGGACTAATGAAAAACTGTTTTTT | CASSQEGTNEKLFF
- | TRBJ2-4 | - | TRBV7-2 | TGTGCCAGCAGCCAAAAAGGTGGCAAAAACATTCAGTACTTC | CASSQKGGKNIQYF
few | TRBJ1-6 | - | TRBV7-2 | TGTGCCAGCAGCTTAGGACAGTTGGGTTCACCCCTCCACTTT | CASSLGQLGSPLHF
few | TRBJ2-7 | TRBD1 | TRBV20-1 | TGCAGTGCTAGTCCAATAGGGACAGGGTACGAGCAGTACTTC | CSASPIGTGYEQYF
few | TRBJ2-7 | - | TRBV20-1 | TGCAGTGCCGGGCGCAGGGAAGGTTTGGACCTCGAGCAGTACTTC | CSAGRREGLDLEQYF
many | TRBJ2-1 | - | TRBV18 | TGTGCCAGCTCAACGTTGGACAGTCACAATGAGCAGTTCTTC | CASSTLDSHNEQFF